This entry lists 26 T cell receptor beta chains sequenced from one sample in a study of regulatory T cells in long-lasting Graves disease. Construction of the TCR beta libraries employed iRepertoire HTBI primers in conjunction with Arm-PCR of CDR3 regions. TCRdb re-derived calls from the multiplex PCR reads in MiXCR, one entry per CDR3 protein. The sample has around 500,000 distinct CDR3 sequences, more than 10% seen once. Sample time point: newly diagnosed GD, antithyroid drugs for less than 3 months. RNA extracted from PBMCs served as the sequencing template. This same sample was also part of a study on T cells in Graves' hyperthyroidism and ophthalmopathy.

The sample in question was peripheral blood mononuclear cells (PBMCs), obtained at new diagnosis, from a patient treated with antithyroid drugs. Source of these receptors: a woman in her 30s with Graves disease.

The table lists this clonotype with many counts. V usage is TRBV28 and J usage is TRBJ1-1, with a possible D match to TRBD1 (6 bases). This CDR3 region has 16 residues. With 4 bases removed from V and 0 bases from J, the gap between germline ends came to 15 bases. Germline lookup yields CDR1 MDHEN and CDR2 SYDVKM. DNA for the CDR3: TGTGCCAGCAGTTCGGACAGCTTCCTTTTGAACACTGAAGCTTTCTTT. This encodes CASSSDSFLLNTEAFF.

This clonotype occurred many times. The chain has TRBV6-2 or TRBV6-3 and TRBJ2-1, with TRBD2 identical over 11 bases. V lost 10 bases to trimming and J lost 4 bases; unmatched junction nucleotides: 9. Germline CDR1 and CDR2: MNHEY and SVGEGT. CDR3 length: 15 residues. The CDR3 DNA reads as TGTGCCACCTCCCCCGGGACTAGCGGATACAATGAGCAGTTCTTC. Translating it yields CATSPGTSGYNEQFF.

This clonotype was seen only a few times. The V gene is TRBV20-1, the J gene TRBJ2-1; 10 bases agree with TRBD1. The CDR3 has 17 amino acids. V lost 1 base to trimming and J lost 7 bases; unmatched junction nucleotides: 13. Germline assignment: CDR1 DFQATT and CDR2 SNEGSKA (reference sequence). The CDR3 sequence: CSARGGAGTGVENEQFF. DNA of the CDR3: TGCAGTGCTAGAGGGGGAGCGGGGACAGGGGTAGAAAATGAGCAGTTCTTC.

This clonotype was recorded at least ten times. This rearrangement joins TRBV28 to TRBJ2-4; TRBD1 matches at 8 bases. Germline CDR1 and CDR2: MDHEN and SYDVKM. CDR3 length: 14 residues. V gave up 8 bases and J gave up 10 bases; unmatched junction bases: 13. The CDR3 sequence: CASASGPWTGIQYF. The CDR3 DNA sequence: TGTGCCAGCGCCTCTGGACCGTGGACAGGGATTCAGTACTTC.

The chain couples TRBV5-5 to TRBJ2-5; 7 positions agree with TRBD1. Germline V CDR1 and CDR2: SGHKS, YYEKEE (reference sequence). J gave up 0 bases and V 1 base, and 9 bases lay outside the gene matches. The CDR3 contains 17 residues. This CDR3 is CASSLIGTDLYQETQYF. CDR3 nucleotides: TGTGCCAGCAGCTTGATAGGGACAGACCTGTACCAAGAGACCCAGTACTTC.

This clonotype qualifies as medium-sized. The chain couples TRBV2 to TRBJ2-1, with 14 bases identical to TRBD2. The V and J ends lost 6 bases and 8 bases, in that order; junction bases with no gene match: 12. The CDR3 runs to 17 residues. In germline, CDR1 is SNHLY, CDR2 FYNNEI. The CDR3 DNA reads as TGTGCCAGCAGCGGGGGGACTAGCGGGAGATCCCCCGATGAGCAGTTCTTC. The encoded protein is CASSGGTSGRSPDEQFF.

This chain uses TRBV6-1 with TRBJ2-7; 11 positions match TRBD1. The V segment lost 3 bases and the J segment 0 bases; nucleotides outside the gene matches: 4. Germline CDR1 reads MNHNS; CDR2 reads SASEGT. This CDR3 comprises 16 residues. The CDR3 region is CASSETGTGGSYEQYF. The CDR3, as DNA: TGTGCCAGCAGTGAGACCGGGACAGGGGGCTCCTACGAGCAGTACTTC.

This clonotype was observed many times. This sequence joins TRBV24-1 and TRBJ2-7; the match to TRBD1 covers 10 bases. CDR3 length: 17 residues. Germline V gene data show CDR1 as KGHDR and CDR2 as SFDVKD. With V trimmed by 5 bases and J by 2 bases, 11 bases remained unmatched. In DNA form, the CDR3 reads TGTGCCACCAGTGCTCATCCGGGGACAGGGGAAACCTACGAGCAGTACTTC. It codes for CATSAHPGTGETYEQYF.

This clonotype was detected many times. This chain links TRBV11-2 with TRBJ1-1; no clear D. V dropped 5 bases and J dropped 3 bases, with 13 bases sitting between them. The V gene's germline CDR1 is SGHAT and CDR2 FQNNGV. The CDR3 is 14 amino acids. The CDR3 reads CASSPAGVYTEAFF. CDR3 DNA sequence: TGTGCCAGCAGCCCCGCCGGCGTGTACACTGAAGCTTTCTTT.

This clonotype showed up just a few times. The chain couples TRBV28 to TRBJ2-5, with 14 bases aligning to TRBD2. The ends lost 7 bases at V and 4 bases at J; junction bases unmatched: 2. Germline V CDR1 and CDR2: MDHEN, SYDVKM. This CDR3 is 14 amino acids long. CDR3 sequence reads: CASTGTSGRETQYF. In DNA, the CDR3 is TGTGCCAGCACCGGGACTAGCGGGAGAGAGACCCAGTACTTC.

With respect to this clonotype: A read error may account for a junction end that differs from germline. This sequence joins TRBV20-1 and TRBJ1-1; D unclear. The CDR3 is made up of 12 amino acids. Germline V lookup: CDR1 DFQATT, CDR2 SNEGSKA (reference sequence). The CDR3 DNA reads as TGCAGTGCTACGACATTGAACACTGAAGCTCTCTTT. Translation: CSATTLNTEALF.

This clonotype was counted at least ten times. V usage is TRBV2 and J usage is TRBJ1-1; no firm D call. This CDR3 contains 13 residues. Between the trimmed V and J ends, which lost 4 bases and 4 bases, there was a span of 10 bases. Per the germline V gene, CDR1 is SNHLY and CDR2 is FYNNEI. As DNA, the CDR3 is TGTGCCAGCAGTGCGAGGGCGAGCACTGAAGCTTTCTTT. As protein: CASSARASTEAFF.

The rearrangement links TRBV10-1 to TRBJ2-3, with D maybe TRBD2 (5 bases). Trimming removed 5 bases from V and 1 base from J, with 13 bases in between. This CDR3 is 15 amino acids long. Germline V lookup: CDR1 WNHNN, CDR2 SYGVQD (reference sequence). CDR3 in DNA: TGCGCCAGCAGTTCTCGGGGAATTGGCACAGATACGCAGTATTTT. Residues: CASSSRGIGTDTQYF.

This chain links TRBV5-1 with TRBJ2-1; a weak D match, TRBD2 (6 bases). The CDR3 sequence is 16 residues long. The germline V gene has CDR1 SGHRS and CDR2 YFSETQ. Trimming shortened V by 0 bases and J by 0 bases, and 10 bases separated the two germline ends. The CDR3 spells CASSLVGTHSYNEQFF. In nucleotides, the CDR3 is TGCGCCAGCAGCTTGGTAGGGACTCACTCCTACAATGAGCAGTTCTTC.

The gene calls are TRBV5-1 and TRBJ2-1; 10 nucleotides match TRBD1. The junction had 5 bases not matched to a gene; V was cut back by 0 bases and J by 8 bases. Germline CDR1 reads SGHRS; CDR2 reads YFSETQ. The CDR3 has 15 residues. Here the CDR3 DNA reads TGCGCCAGCAGCTTGGGGCAGACAGGGGGCGATGAGCAGTTCTTC. Its translation is CASSLGQTGGDEQFF. Full variable domain (rest looked up from reference TRBV5-1 and TRBJ2-1): KAGVTQTPRYLIKTRGQQVTLSCSPISGHRSVSWYQQTPGQGLQFLFEYFSETQRNKGNFPGRFSGRQFSNSRSEMNVSTLELGDSALYLCASSLGQTGGDEQFFGPGTRLTVL.

A word on this clonotype: Its ends do not fully match the called genes, so a read error is possible. The chain links TRBV27 to TRBJ2-5, with 10 bases that match TRBD1. This CDR3 spans 12 amino acids. Germline loops: CDR1 MNHEY, CDR2 SMNVEV (reference sequence). DNA for the CDR3: TGCCAGGGCGGGACAGGGGCAGAGACCCAGTACTTC. This codes for CQGGTGAETQYF.

This clonotype has ten or more counts. The V and J genes are TRBV27 and TRBJ2-4, with 7 positions matching TRBD2. The germline gives CDR1 MNHEY, CDR2 SMNVEV (reference sequence). V shed 5 bases and J 3 bases; nucleotides not matched to a gene: 25. The CDR3 has 21 amino acids. The CDR3 DNA follows: TGTGCCAGCAGTCCCGTTGGAGGGAGGGCCAATTGGGAGGCGGTCAAAAACATTCAGTACTTC. It codes for CASSPVGGRANWEAVKNIQYF.

This clonotype has a count of ten or more. This chain links TRBV11-2 with TRBJ2-3, with D possibly being TRBD1 (6 bases). The CDR3 is 13 amino acids. Germline CDR1 is SGHAT and CDR2 is FQNNGV. V dropped 0 bases and J dropped 14 bases, with 15 bases sitting between them. CDR3 sequence (DNA): TGTGCCAGCAGCTTAGATCCAGGGGCGAGGTCGTATTTT. The encoded protein is CASSLDPGARSYF.

This clonotype was seen many times. V gene TRBV20-1 combines with J gene TRBJ2-5; D possibly corresponds to TRBD1 (6 bases). This CDR3 is built from 16 residues. With 0 bases removed from V and 2 bases from J, the gap between germline ends came to 16 bases. Germline CDR1 is DFQATT and CDR2 is SNEGSKA (reference sequence). The CDR3 DNA reads TGCAGTGCTAGAGATCGGGGCAGGGGATCGCAAGAGACCCAGTACTTC. This encodes CSARDRGRGSQETQYF.

This clonotype was counted at least ten times. The chain links TRBV3-1 to TRBJ2-3, with D perhaps matching TRBD2 (5 bases). The V end lost 3 bases, the J end lost 1 base, and 5 bases lay between the germline ends. The CDR3 sequence is 13 residues long. Per germline, CDR1 LGHDT and CDR2 YNNKEL (reference sequence). The CDR3 here is CASSQRGTDTQYF. In DNA, the CDR3 is TGTGCCAGCAGCCAGAGGGGCACAGATACGCAGTATTTT.

This clonotype was recorded at least ten times. The CDR3, as DNA: TGTGCCAGCAGTTTTGGCAGGGTTGTAGGCTACGAGCAGTACTTC. Translating gives CASSFGRVVGYEQYF. V and J are TRBV28 and TRBJ2-7; a possible D gene is TRBD1 (5 bases). V lost 3 bases to trimming and J lost 3 bases, with 15 bases between them. Germline lookup yields CDR1 MDHEN and CDR2 SYDVKM. The CDR3 contains 15 residues.

This clonotype was picked up many times. This chain uses TRBV18 with TRBJ2-7; TRBD1 matches 9 bases. V lost 2 bases and J lost 2; bases outside the gene matches: 4. The CDR3 loop spans 15 amino acids. CDR1 and CDR2 from the germline V gene are KGHSH and LQKENI. CDR3 in DNA: TGTGCCAGCTCACCATGGACAGGGGCTACCTACGAGCAGTACTTC. Its translation: CASSPWTGATYEQYF.

This clonotype has just a few counts. This sequence joins TRBV6-1 and TRBJ1-5; maybe TRBD1 (6 bases). This CDR3 contains 16 residues. Germline assignment: CDR1 MNHNS and CDR2 SASEGT. V was trimmed by 3 bases and J by 2 bases, leaving 14 bases between them. Here the CDR3 reads CASSDGKGVGNQPQHF. CDR3 nucleotide sequence: TGTGCCAGCAGTGACGGTAAGGGGGTGGGCAATCAGCCCCAGCATTTT.

This clonotype was counted many times. The rearrangement joins TRBV9 to TRBJ1-6, with D tentatively TRBD1 (5 bases). The CDR3 totals 15 residues. In germline, CDR1 is SGDLS, CDR2 YYNGEE. Trimming removed 3 bases from V and 7 bases from J, with 14 bases in between. The CDR3 coding sequence is TGTGCCAGCAGCGCAGGGTCTGGGGTAAATTCACCCCTCCACTTT. Amino acids: CASSAGSGVNSPLHF.

V usage is TRBV11-2 and J usage is TRBJ2-5, with D possibly TRBD1 on 6 matching bases. CDR1 and CDR2 from the germline V gene are SGHAT and FQNNGV. The CDR3 totals 16 residues. V shed 1 base and J shed 5 bases, with 17 bases lying between them. The CDR3 spells CASSLGVTGYLETQYF. The CDR3 DNA is TGTGCCAGCAGCTTAGGGGTGACAGGATACTTGGAGACCCAGTACTTC.

The genes are TRBV20-1 and TRBJ2-7; D possibly uses TRBD1 or TRBD2 (5 bases each). This CDR3 has 10 residues. V was cut by 6 bases and J by 5 bases, with 8 bases left in between. Per germline, CDR1 DFQATT and CDR2 SNEGSKA (reference sequence). The DNA of the CDR3 is TGCAGTGCGGTGGGGGACGAGCAGTACTTC. Its protein product is CSAVGDEQYF.